These T cell receptor beta chains were read from a single sample in a study of T cells in Graves' hyperthyroidism and ophthalmopathy. TCRdb re-called the multiplex PCR reads through MiXCR, storing one row per CDR3 protein. The sample has hundreds of thousands of distinct CDR3 sequences, approximately 16% seen once. Sequenced material: blood. The receptors originated from a woman younger than 35 with Graves' hyperthyroidism. Both conserved end residues are part of each CDR3. A D gene is named only where the DNA matches it firmly. Not every row has a clone size; where given, it reads once, few, many or a size class.

D gene,clone size,V gene,J gene,CDR3 length,CDR3 DNA,CDR3 protein
TRBD2,many,TRBV2,TRBJ2-7,17,TGTGCCAGCAGTGTGGCTAGCGGGGGTGTCAGCTCCTACGAGCAGTACTTC,CASSVASGGVSSYEQYF
TRBD1,many,TRBV6-1,TRBJ1-1,15,TGTGCCAGCAGGACAGGGGATCATTCGAACACTGAAGCTTTCTTT,CASRTGDHSNTEAFF
TRBD1,few,TRBV4-1,TRBJ1-5,18,TGCGCCAGCAGCCAAGTTCGAGGACAGGGATTCGGCAATCAGCCCCAGCATTTT,CASSQVRGQGFGNQPQHF
.,many,TRBV20-1,TRBJ2-3,14,TGCAGTGCTAGAGATCTTCTAAGCACAGATACGCAGTATTTT,CSARDLLSTDTQYF
.,many,TRBV3-1,TRBJ2-2,11,TGTGCCAGCAGCGAGGCCGGGGAGCTGTTTTTT,CASSEAGELFF
.,few,TRBV29-1,TRBJ2-1,15,TGCAGCGTTTTCAGGCCCGGGAGAAAATCCAATGAGCAGTTCTTC,CSVFRPGRKSNEQFF
.,few,TRBV7-3,TRBJ2-3,14,TGTGCCAGCAGCTTAATTTCTGACAGAGATACGCAGTATTTT,CASSLISDRDTQYF
TRBD1,many,TRBV12-3/TRBV12-4,TRBJ2-3,14,TGTGCCAGCAGTTACGGACAGGGTAAAGATACGCAGTATTTT,CASSYGQGKDTQYF
.,.,TRBV18,TRBJ2-7,17,TGTGCCAGCTCACCACCTAATACAGGGTCGCTCCGGTACGAGCAGTACTTC,CASSPPNTGSLRYEQYF
.,many,TRBV24-1,TRBJ2-1,12,TGTGCCACCTCACAAGCCTACAATGAGCAGTTCTTC,CATSQAYNEQFF
.,.,TRBV29-1,TRBJ1-4,12,TGCAGCGTTCAGACAAGGCATGAAAAACTGTTTTTT,CSVQTRHEKLFF
TRBD1,many,TRBV2,TRBJ2-3,13,TGTGCCAGCAGCGGACAGGGTGCGGATACGCAGTATTTT,CASSGQGADTQYF
.,many,TRBV28,TRBJ1-4,16,TGTGCCAGCAGTTCGCCACGTCGGGGGGCGGGTGAAAAACTGTTTTTT,CASSSPRRGAGEKLFF
.,many,TRBV27,TRBJ2-3,13,TGTGCCAGCAGTGCGGCAGGCACAGATACGCAGTATTTT,CASSAAGTDTQYF
.,many,TRBV27,TRBJ2-3,19,TGTGCCAGCAGTTGGGACAGGGGGCGGACTAGCGGGAGCACAGATACGCAGTATTTT,CASSWDRGRTSGSTDTQYF
.,.,TRBV9,TRBJ2-7,15,TGTGCCAGCAGCGTAGGGGGGGGGGCCCACTACGAGCAGTACTTC,CASSVGGGAHYEQYF
.,.,TRBV4-2,TRBJ2-1,15,TGTGCCAGCAGCCAAGATGAGGGGGCCTACAATGAGCAGTTCTTC,CASSQDEGAYNEQFF
.,.,TRBV3-1,TRBJ1-5,14,TGTGCCAGCAGCCCCTACAGGGTGGGTCAGCCCCAGCATTTT,CASSPYRVGQPQHF
TRBD1,few,TRBV29-1,TRBJ1-3,14,TGCAGCGTCTTACAGGGGTTGGAAGGAAACACCATATATTTT,CSVLQGLEGNTIYF
TRBD2,few,TRBV24-1,TRBJ2-7,14,TGTGCCACCAGTGACCCAAGCGGGAGCCACGAGCAGTACTTC,CATSDPSGSHEQYF
.,.,TRBV7-2,TRBJ2-1,13,TGTGCCAGCAGCTTAGGATGGCGGAACTTGGGGTTCTTC,CASSLGWRNLGFF
.,many,TRBV10-2,TRBJ2-5,15,TGCGCCAGCAGGCCTAGCGGAGGGGGGAGGGAGACCCAGTACTTC,CASRPSGGGRETQYF
TRBD1,.,TRBV6-1,TRBJ1-1,16,TGTGCCAGCAGCCCCGGGACAGCTGGCCGGAACACTGAAGCTTTCTTT,CASSPGTAGRNTEAFF
TRBD1,many,TRBV14,TRBJ1-6,14,TGTGCCAGCAGCTCCCCAGGGGGCGGTTCACCCCTCCACTTT,CASSSPGGGSPLHF
TRBD1,many,TRBV7-2,TRBJ2-5,15,TGTGCCAGCAGCCAAGGACAGGGGTTACCAGAGACCCAGTACTTC,CASSQGQGLPETQYF
.,.,TRBV11-2,TRBJ1-6,16,TGTGCCAGCAGCTTACTCAGAGGGGGGAAGCTATCACCCCTCCACTTT,CASSLLRGGKLSPLHF
.,many,TRBV5-5,TRBJ1-1,16,TGTGCCAGCAGCTTGCTGAATGGGGGCCCGGGCACTGAAGCTTTCTTT,CASSLLNGGPGTEAFF
TRBD2,many,TRBV6-1,TRBJ2-5,16,TGTGCCAGCAGTGAAGCCCCGGGGGGGGCGATGGAGACCCAGTACTTC,CASSEAPGGAMETQYF
.,many,TRBV10-3,TRBJ1-5,16,TGTGCCATCAGCTCTGCGGCAGGCCATAGCAATCAGCCCCAGCATTTT,CAISSAAGHSNQPQHF
.,many,TRBV18,TRBJ2-3,13,TGTGCCAGCTCACCACCGCCCAGGGATACGCAGTATTTT,CASSPPPRDTQYF
TRBD1,many,TRBV2,TRBJ1-2,15,TGTGCCAGCAGCGTCCGACAGGGGAGTGTCTATGGCTACACCTTC,CASSVRQGSVYGYTF
.,.,TRBV7-2,TRBJ1-2,11,TGTGCCAGCAGCTCCCCTCCCGGCTACACCTTC,CASSSPPGYTF
.,many,TRBV29-1,TRBJ2-3,11,TGCAGCGTTGAAGTGGGAGATACGCAGTATTTT,CSVEVGDTQYF
.,.,TRBV2,TRBJ1-3,14,TGTGCCAGCAGTCTCCAGGGATCTGGAATCACCATATATTTT,CASSLQGSGITIYF
TRBD1,few,TRBV12-3/TRBV12-4,TRBJ1-5,16,TGTGCCAGCAGCGCCGGGACAGGGTATAGCAATCAGCCCCAGCATTTT,CASSAGTGYSNQPQHF
.,many,TRBV18,TRBJ1-1,10,TGTGCCAGCTCAAGTACTGAAGCTTTCTTT,CASSSTEAFF
TRBD2,many,TRBV6-1,TRBJ2-2,16,TGTGCCAGCAGGACTAGCGGGAGGGCTCGGACCGGGGAGCTGTTTTTT,CASRTSGRARTGELFF
.,.,TRBV18,TRBJ1-4,15,TGTGCCAGCTCACCACCAGGGGAGAGGGATGAAAAACTGTTTTTT,CASSPPGERDEKLFF
.,.,TRBV20-1,TRBJ1-1,15,TGCAGTGCTGACACCCCACGGGGCGGGAACACTGAAGCTTTCTTT,CSADTPRGGNTEAFF
.,few,TRBV7-9,TRBJ2-7,16,TGTGCCAGCAGCTTTATAGCAGGACTCAACTCCTACGAGCAGTACTTC,CASSFIAGLNSYEQYF
TRBD2,many,TRBV2,TRBJ2-3,15,TGTGCCAGCAGTGACCCGGGGGGGCTAACAGATACGCAGTATTTT,CASSDPGGLTDTQYF
TRBD2,.,TRBV5-1,TRBJ2-2,17,TGCGCCAGCCGCCGACTTAGCGGGGGGCCGAACACCGGGGAGCTGTTTTTT,CASRRLSGGPNTGELFF
.,many,TRBV7-3,TRBJ2-3,13,TGTGCCAGCAGCCCAGAAAGGGCAGATACGCAGTATTTT,CASSPERADTQYF
.,.,TRBV5-4,TRBJ2-2,16,TGTGCCAGCAGCATCCGGCCCCTCACAAGCACCGGGGAGCTGTTTTTT,CASSIRPLTSTGELFF
.,few,TRBV7-9,TRBJ2-6,18,TGTGCCAGCAGCCCCGGGACAACAACGAGGGCTGGGGCCAACGTCCTGACTTTC,CASSPGTTTRAGANVLTF
TRBD2,few,TRBV7-9,TRBJ2-1,19,TGTGCCAGCTCGTGGACAGCCGGGACTAGCGGGAGGCCTTCAGATGAGCAGTTCTTC,CASSWTAGTSGRPSDEQFF
.,.,TRBV2,TRBJ2-1,15,TGTGCCAGCAGTTTGTCCCGTGGCCCCTACAATGAGCAGTTCTTC,CASSLSRGPYNEQFF